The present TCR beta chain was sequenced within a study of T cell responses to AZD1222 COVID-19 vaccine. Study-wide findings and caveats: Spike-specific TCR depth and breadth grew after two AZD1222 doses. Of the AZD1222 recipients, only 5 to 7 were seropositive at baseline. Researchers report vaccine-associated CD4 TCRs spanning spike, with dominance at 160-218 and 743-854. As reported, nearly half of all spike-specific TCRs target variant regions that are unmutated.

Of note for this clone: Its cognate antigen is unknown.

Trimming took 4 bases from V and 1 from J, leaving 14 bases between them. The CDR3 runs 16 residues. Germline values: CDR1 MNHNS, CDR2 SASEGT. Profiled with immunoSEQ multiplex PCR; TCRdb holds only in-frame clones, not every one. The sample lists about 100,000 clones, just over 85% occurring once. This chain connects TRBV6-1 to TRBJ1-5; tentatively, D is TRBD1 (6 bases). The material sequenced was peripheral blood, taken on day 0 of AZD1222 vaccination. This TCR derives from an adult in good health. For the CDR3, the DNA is TGTGCCAGCAGTGGGGGGGGGCCTACGAGCAATCAGCCCCAGCATTTT. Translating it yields CASSGGGPTSNQPQHF.